This TCR beta chain is drawn from a study of blood T cell repertoires in COVID-19. Looking at the study overall: Researchers got acute and convalescent COVID-19 samples from the United States, Italy and Spain.

Libraries were prepared by immunoSEQ multiplex PCR; TCRdb keeps only in-frame clonotypes and omits some of them. Among about 120,000 clones listed, 85% were seen once. This clone has a single count. Germline V gene lookup returns CDR1 SNHLY and CDR2 FYNNEI. There are 15 residues in the CDR3. Germline trimming cut 7 bases from V and 4 bases from J; bases unmatched to any gene: 11. This chain connects TRBV2 to TRBJ2-3, with 7 bases aligning to TRBD1. The material sequenced was peripheral blood. This TCR was sampled from an elderly man with acute or convalescent COVID-19. The CDR3 sequence: CASIFTGVVADTQYF. As DNA, the CDR3 is TGTGCCAGCATATTTACAGGGGTTGTCGCAGATACGCAGTATTTT.